The 30 T cell receptor beta chains reported below all come from one sample, sequenced in a study of T cell responses to AZD1222 COVID-19 vaccine. Assay used: immunoSEQ multiplex PCR; TCRdb lists only in-frame clones, some missing. The data hold 130,000 to 150,000 clones, with about 87% observed a single time. The source was peripheral blood, collected on day 0 of AZD1222 vaccination. All receptors derive from an adult in good health.

Turning to this clone: The same CDR3 can be traced to other DNA sequences in this sample. The chain joins TRBV5-1 to TRBJ2-7, with TRBD1 matching 8 bases. V gave up 4 bases and J gave up 2 bases; unmatched junction bases: 5. Germline loops: CDR1 SGHRS, CDR2 YFSETQ. The length of the CDR3 is 14 residues. The CDR3 protein is CASSPVTGAYEQYF. CDR3 DNA sequence: TGCGCCAGCAGCCCGGTGACAGGGGCCTACGAGCAGTACTTC.

The rearrangement uses TRBV6-5 and TRBJ1-2, with D possibly TRBD1 on 6 matching bases. Germline assignment: CDR1 MNHEY and CDR2 SVGAGI. The CDR3 length is 13 residues. V was cut by 7 bases and J by 8 bases, with 17 bases left in between. Written as DNA, the CDR3 is TGTGCCAGCAAAAACAGGGTCCGTAACGGCTACACCTTC. Its translation: CASKNRVRNGYTF.

This clone was seen once. The V call is TRBV20-1, the J call TRBJ1-2, with 7 bases fitting TRBD1. Germline lookup yields CDR1 DFQATT and CDR2 SNEGSKA (reference sequence). The CDR3 has 10 amino acids. V trimming: 7 bases; J trimming: 7 bases; junction bases outside the gene matches: 3. The chain's CDR3 is CSGGQPGYTF. DNA for the CDR3: TGCAGTGGGGGACAGCCTGGCTACACCTTC.

The chain has TRBV6-1 and TRBJ2-3; D uncertain. Germline V gene data show CDR1 as MNHNS and CDR2 as SASEGT. The CDR3 has 15 residues. With 1 base removed from V and 2 bases from J, the gap between germline ends came to 10 bases. Here the CDR3 reads CASSEVFTDTDTQYF. CDR3 in DNA: TGTGCCAGCAGTGAAGTTTTTACGGACACAGATACGCAGTATTTT.

V is TRBV30 and J is TRBJ1-2, with D tentatively TRBD1 (5 bases). Trimming cost V 4 bases and J 3 bases, with 15 bases left between them. CDR3 length equals 14 residues. Per germline, CDR1 GTSNPN and CDR2 SVGIG (reference sequence). CDR3 loop: CAWNREGSDYGYTF. CDR3 nucleotide sequence: TGTGCCTGGAACCGGGAGGGGTCGGACTATGGCTACACCTTC.

The J gene is TRBJ1-1, the V gene TRBV30; D is unclear. Germline loops: CDR1 GTSNPN, CDR2 SVGIG (reference sequence). This CDR3 spans 15 amino acids. V dropped 5 bases and J dropped 0 bases, with 16 bases sitting between them. The CDR3 spells CAWGKTASMNTEAFF. In nucleotides, the CDR3 is TGTGCCTGGGGAAAGACGGCAAGCATGAACACTGAAGCTTTCTTT.

V usage is TRBV9 and J usage is TRBJ1-5; 9 bases line up with TRBD1. Germline CDR1 reads SGDLS; CDR2 reads YYNGEE. This CDR3 comprises 16 residues. V lost 4 bases to trimming and J lost 5 bases; unmatched junction nucleotides: 10. CDR3 sequence: CASSPGDRVIDQPQHF. DNA of the CDR3: TGTGCCAGCAGCCCGGGGGACAGGGTAATTGATCAGCCCCAGCATTTT.

The J gene is TRBJ1-5, the V gene TRBV18, with D possibly being TRBD1 (6 bases). Germline V lookup: CDR1 KGHSH, CDR2 LQKENI. Between the trimmed V and J ends, which lost 4 bases and 8 bases, there was a span of 15 bases. The CDR3 sequence is 14 residues long. The CDR3 region is CASSLTGRMEPQHF. Here the CDR3 DNA reads TGTGCCAGCTCACTTACAGGGCGCATGGAGCCCCAGCATTTT. Drawing the rest from reference TRBV18 and TRBJ1-5, the complete variable domain is NAGVMQNPRHLVRRRGQEARLRCSPMKGHSHVYWYRQLPEEGLKFMVYLQKENIIDESGMPKERFSAEFPKEGPSILRIQQVVRGDSAAYFCASSLTGRMEPQHFGDGTRLSIL.

V gene TRBV4-2 combines with J gene TRBJ2-3, with 11 nucleotides matching TRBD2. Germline V gene data show CDR1 as LGHNA and CDR2 as YNFKEQ. This CDR3 spans 16 amino acids. The ends lost 4 bases at V and 2 bases at J; junction bases unmatched: 5. CDR3: CASSPGLAEITDTQYF. The CDR3 bases are TGTGCCAGCAGCCCGGGACTAGCGGAGATCACAGATACGCAGTATTTT.

The chain uses TRBV24-1 and TRBJ1-1, with 10 bases matching TRBD1. The CDR3 contains 14 residues. Germline CDR1 and CDR2: KGHDR and SFDVKD. The V and J ends lost 6 bases and 5 bases, in that order; junction bases with no gene match: 5. The CDR3 loop is CATSTGTGETEAFF. The CDR3 DNA reads as TGTGCCACCAGTACCGGGACAGGGGAGACTGAAGCTTTCTTT.

The gene calls are TRBV27 and TRBJ1-2, with a tentative D call TRBD1 (5 bases). With 4 bases removed from V and 2 bases from J, the gap between germline ends came to 11 bases. The CDR3 contains 14 residues. CDR1 and CDR2 from the germline V gene are MNHEY and SMNVEV (reference sequence). CDR3 bases: TGTGCCAGCAGTTCCGGGGCCTTGAACTATGGCTACACCTTC. Amino acids: CASSSGALNYGYTF.

This chain links TRBV29-1 with TRBJ1-2, with TRBD1 matching 7 bases. With 4 bases clipped from V and 4 bases from J, the junction kept 9 bases outside the gene matches. The CDR3 extends over 14 amino acids. Germline V gene data show CDR1 as SQVTM and CDR2 as ANQGSEA. In nucleotides, the CDR3 is TGCAGCGTTGCCAGGGACAGATCCCTCTATGGCTACACCTTC. Translation gives CSVARDRSLYGYTF.

The gene calls are TRBV14 and TRBJ1-6; a weak D match, TRBD1 (6 bases). V was cut by 3 bases and J by 4 bases, with 13 bases left in between. This CDR3 has 16 residues. CDR1 and CDR2 (germline): SGHDN, FVKESK. CDR3 nucleotides: TGTGCCAGCAGCCACAGAAGGGACACTTATAATTCACCCCTCCACTTT. Its protein is CASSHRRDTYNSPLHF.

The chain couples TRBV27 to TRBJ1-4; weak D call: TRBD1 (6 bases). Germline V lookup: CDR1 MNHEY, CDR2 SMNVEV (reference sequence). The CDR3 has 16 residues. V was pared by 5 bases and J by 10 bases, with 23 bases between. The CDR3 is CASSLWAGAGDGKLFF. The CDR3 bases are TGTGCCAGCAGTCTGTGGGCCGGCGCAGGGGATGGAAAACTGTTTTTT.

This clone occurred once. The rearrangement links TRBV7-9 to TRBJ1-2; 7 bases line up with TRBD1. CDR3 length: 16 amino acids. Germline CDR1 is SEHNR and CDR2 is FQNEAQ (reference sequence). J lost 1 base, V lost 5 bases, and 10 bases had no gene match. In DNA, the CDR3 is TGTGCCAGCAGCATATGGGGCAGGGGGGTTAACTATGGCTACACCTTC. Amino acids: CASSIWGRGVNYGYTF.

The genes are TRBV2 and TRBJ1-3; D remains ambiguous. This CDR3 contains 16 residues. V gave up 0 bases and J gave up 6 bases, with 15 bases separating them. Germline V gives CDR1 SNHLY, CDR2 FYNNEI. CDR3 amino acids: CASSEAPGFTTNTIYF. The CDR3 bases are TGTGCCAGCAGTGAAGCGCCGGGCTTCACGACAAACACCATATATTTT.

The chain recombines TRBV5-1 with TRBJ1-4; D perhaps matches TRBD1 (5 bases). This CDR3 is built from 15 residues. V gave up 3 bases and J gave up 0 bases, with 9 bases separating them. CDR1 is SGHRS, CDR2 YFSETQ, per germline. For the CDR3, the DNA is TGCGCCAGCAGCTGGCAGGGTCCAACTAATGAAAAACTGTTTTTT. It translates to CASSWQGPTNEKLFF.

This rearrangement joins TRBV11-1 to TRBJ1-4; D call uncertain. Trimming took 4 bases from V and 3 from J, leaving 9 bases between them. Per the germline V gene, CDR1 is SGHAT and CDR2 is FQDESV (reference sequence). The CDR3 covers 14 residues. The chain's CDR3 is CASSSLRANEKLFF. The CDR3 bases are TGTGCCAGCAGCTCTCTGCGAGCTAATGAAAAACTGTTTTTT.

The gene calls are TRBV19 and TRBJ1-5; TRBD1 is a possible D gene (5 bases). The CDR3 runs to 15 residues. Trimming took 3 bases from V and 2 from J, leaving 11 bases between them. Germline V gene data show CDR1 as LNHDA and CDR2 as SQIVND (reference sequence). This CDR3 is CASSIVRDGNQPQHF. CDR3 DNA: TGTGCCAGTAGTATTGTACGGGACGGCAATCAGCCCCAGCATTTT.

This chain joins TRBV19 and TRBJ1-5, with TRBD1 matching 8 bases. Germline CDR1 LNHDA, CDR2 SQIVND (reference sequence). The ends lost 7 bases at V and 2 bases at J; junction bases unmatched: 7. The CDR3 runs 15 residues. In DNA form, the CDR3 reads TGTGCCAGTAAATTCCCGGGACAGGGCAATCAGCCCCAGCATTTT. This gives the protein CASKFPGQGNQPQHF.

This clone appeared a single time. The chain couples TRBV30 to TRBJ2-2; no definite D call. Trimming cost V 3 bases and J 1 base, with 9 bases left between them. The CDR3 has 14 residues. Germline lookup yields CDR1 GTSNPN and CDR2 SVGIG (reference sequence). The CDR3 reads CAWSPIMNTGELFF. For the CDR3, the DNA is TGTGCCTGGAGCCCCATTATGAACACCGGGGAGCTGTTTTTT.

This chain connects TRBV9 to TRBJ2-5; 8 bases line up with TRBD2. Trimming removed 6 bases from V and 5 bases from J; junction bases left unmatched: 9. The CDR3 runs to 14 residues. Germline CDR1 SGDLS, CDR2 YYNGEE. The chain's CDR3 is CASKPRGAGETQYF. The CDR3 DNA sequence: TGTGCCAGCAAACCGCGGGGGGCAGGGGAGACCCAGTACTTC.

V and J are TRBV4-1 and TRBJ1-2; unclear D gene. CDR3 size: 14 residues. Trimming cost V 0 bases and J 2 bases, with 7 bases left between them. The germline CDR1 and CDR2 sequences are MGHRA and YSYEKL. This CDR3 is CASSQDFQNYGYTF. CDR3 DNA: TGCGCCAGCAGCCAAGATTTCCAAAACTATGGCTACACCTTC.

This chain joins TRBV24-1 and TRBJ1-5, with TRBD1 matching over 7 bases. The CDR3 totals 13 residues. Looked up from germline, CDR1 is KGHDR and CDR2 is SFDVKD. Trimming took 0 bases from V and 11 from J; bases not matched to a gene: 3. This CDR3 reads CATSDLWDSTQHF. The CDR3 DNA is TGTGCCACCAGTGATTTGTGGGACAGCACCCAGCATTTT.

This clone was detected only once. V and J are TRBV7-2 and TRBJ1-2; D unclear. This CDR3 comprises 15 residues. V was clipped by 5 bases and J by 5 bases, with 18 bases between them. The germline V gene has CDR1 SGHTA and CDR2 FQGNSA. The CDR3 sequence is CASSRGKEANYGYTF. CDR3 nucleotides: TGTGCCAGCAGCCGCGGGAAGGAAGCCAATTATGGCTACACCTTC.

V is TRBV6-2 or TRBV6-3 and J is TRBJ2-7; D call uncertain. The ends were cut back, 0 bases at V and 4 bases at J, with 19 bases in the middle. Germline CDR1 MNHEY, CDR2 SVGEGT. This CDR3 contains 17 residues. In DNA form, the CDR3 reads TGTGCCAGCAGTTACTCGAACAGCCCCGTCGGAATGTACGAGCAGTACTTC. Translating gives CASSYSNSPVGMYEQYF.

The chain couples TRBV12-3 or TRBV12-4 to TRBJ2-2; D is perhaps TRBD1 (6 bases). With 7 bases removed from V and 1 base from J, the gap between germline ends came to 7 bases. CDR3 size: 13 residues. CDR3 nucleotides: TGTGCCAGCAAGGGACAGAACACCGGGGAGCTGTTTTTT. This sequence encodes CASKGQNTGELFF.

The chain carries TRBV2 and TRBJ1-1; tentatively, D is TRBD1 (6 bases). The length of the CDR3 is 13 residues. In germline, CDR1 is SNHLY, CDR2 FYNNEI. Trimming removed 6 bases from V and 3 bases from J, with 11 bases in between. The CDR3 loop is CASRPGDYTEAFF. The DNA of the CDR3 is TGTGCCAGCAGGCCAGGGGATTACACTGAAGCTTTCTTT.

The V and J genes are TRBV7-3 and TRBJ1-6; maybe TRBD1 (6 bases). Germline V lookup: CDR1 SGHTA, CDR2 FQGTGA. The CDR3 is 14 amino acids. Deletions cut 6 bases from V and 11 bases from J, with 17 bases between. For the CDR3, the DNA is TGTGCCAGCAGAACAGGGAACCCACAGCCACCCCTCCACTTT. It yields the protein CASRTGNPQPPLHF.

This chain links TRBV5-1 with TRBJ2-3; 12 positions agree with TRBD2. The length of the CDR3 is 16 residues. After removal of 4 bases from V and 5 bases from J, the junction contained 8 bases not matched to a gene. Germline-derived CDR1 and CDR2 are SGHRS and YFSETQ. In DNA form, the CDR3 reads TGCGCCAGCAGCCCTGCTCTAGCGGGGGGGCAAGATACGCAGTATTTT. Protein: CASSPALAGGQDTQYF.